Listed here are 10 T cell receptor beta chains from one sample, sequenced in a study of cytomegalovirus exposure and HLA in healthy donors. This PCR relied on a set of 60 Vbeta primers and 13 Jbeta primers. Profiled with immunoSEQ multiplex PCR; TCRdb holds only in-frame clones, not every one. Among roughly 20,000 clones listed, approximately 70% were seen once. The sequenced sample consisted of PBMCs. The origin of the receptors is a man between 18 and 35 years old in good health and CMV-seronegative.

The chain has TRBV30 and TRBJ1-5, with a tentative D call TRBD1 (6 bases). Germline V gene sequence: CDR1 GTSNPN, CDR2 SVGIG (reference sequence). The CDR3 is made up of 16 amino acids. V lost 1 base to trimming and J lost 2 bases, with 15 bases between them. Here the CDR3 reads CAWSGRTGSGNQPQHF. CDR3 nucleotide sequence: TGTGCCTGGAGTGGAAGAACAGGGTCCGGCAATCAGCCCCAGCATTTT.

For the CDR3, the DNA is TGTGCCAGCAGTCGGGCGTCTTGGACAGGGACAGAGACCCAGTACTTC. Protein: CASSRASWTGTETQYF. This chain uses TRBV5-4 with TRBJ2-5; 8 nucleotides line up with TRBD1. From germline, CDR1 is SGHNT and CDR2 YYREEE (reference sequence). V trimming: 5 bases; J trimming: 4 bases; junction bases outside the gene matches: 13. The CDR3 is 16 residues long.

The V and J genes are TRBV29-1 and TRBJ2-5; TRBD2 aligns across 10 bases. The CDR3 extends over 13 amino acids. Germline V lookup: CDR1 SQVTM, CDR2 ANQGSEA. Unmatched junction bases numbered 6, after V lost 7 bases and J lost 4 bases. The CDR3 sequence is CSAGTSERETQYF. CDR3 nucleotides: TGCAGCGCCGGGACTAGCGAAAGAGAGACCCAGTACTTC.

The chain couples TRBV6-1 to TRBJ1-5; 8 bases are a match to TRBD1. CDR1 and CDR2 from the germline V gene are MNHNS and SASEGT. The CDR3 totals 14 residues. The ends lost 4 bases at V and 7 bases at J; junction bases unmatched: 6. The DNA for the CDR3 is TGTGCCAGCAGTGGACAGGGGTGGGGGCAGCCCCAGCATTTT. Protein product: CASSGQGWGQPQHF.

This chain uses TRBV2 with TRBJ2-7; 13 nucleotides agree with TRBD2. V dropped 6 bases and J dropped 3; count of bases not matched to a gene: 5. This CDR3 spans 15 amino acids. CDR1 is SNHLY, CDR2 FYNNEI, per germline. CDR3 sequence: CASRGTSGADYEQYF. CDR3 in DNA: TGTGCCAGCAGGGGGACTAGCGGGGCCGACTACGAGCAGTACTTC.

The V and J genes are TRBV5-1 and TRBJ2-7; D might be TRBD2 (5 bases). The germline V gene has CDR1 SGHRS and CDR2 YFSETQ. Trimming cost V 0 bases and J 7 bases, with 14 bases left between them. The CDR3 runs to 14 residues. CDR3 DNA: TGCGCCAGCAGCTTGGCCGGGAACACGGGAGAGCAGTACTTC. This gives the protein CASSLAGNTGEQYF. The complete variable domain, with remaining parts taken from reference TRBV5-1 and TRBJ2-7, reads KAGVTQTPRYLIKTRGQQVTLSCSPISGHRSVSWYQQTPGQGLQFLFEYFSETQRNKGNFPGRFSGRQFSNSRSEMNVSTLELGDSALYLCASSLAGNTGEQYFGPGTRLTVT.

The chain joins TRBV14 to TRBJ2-1, with 7 bases aligning to TRBD2. Germline V lookup: CDR1 SGHDN, CDR2 FVKESK. This CDR3 region has 16 residues. V lost 0 bases, J lost 2 bases, and 4 bases stayed unmatched. For the CDR3, the DNA is TGTGCCAGCAGCCAAGATCTCCTAGCGGCCTACAATGAGCAGTTCTTC. Residues: CASSQDLLAAYNEQFF.

The chain combines TRBV30 with TRBJ1-2, with TRBD1 matching 10 bases. J was trimmed by 7 bases and V by 2 bases; bases with no gene match: 7. The CDR3 is 14 residues long. Germline V gene sequence: CDR1 GTSNPN, CDR2 SVGIG (reference sequence). CDR3 sequence reads: CAWSKGQGDFGYTF. The DNA of the CDR3 is TGTGCCTGGAGTAAAGGACAGGGGGATTTTGGCTACACCTTC.

This chain uses TRBV10-3 with TRBJ2-7; weak D call: TRBD1 (6 bases). The CDR3 is made up of 14 amino acids. Per the germline V gene, CDR1 is ENHRY and CDR2 is SYGVKD. Trimming took off 3 bases at V and 2 bases at J, with 11 bases between the two ends. CDR3 loop: CAISESAGAYEQYF. The CDR3 region has the DNA TGTGCCATCAGTGAATCAGCAGGGGCCTACGAGCAGTACTTC.

This chain uses TRBV30 with TRBJ2-2; no reliable D call. V dropped 3 bases and J dropped 5 bases, with 7 bases sitting between them. The CDR3 totals 12 residues. CDR1 is GTSNPN, CDR2 SVGIG, per germline (reference sequence). The CDR3 nucleotides are TGTGCCTGGAGGTCTAGAACCGGGGAGCTGTTTTTT. Translating gives CAWRSRTGELFF.